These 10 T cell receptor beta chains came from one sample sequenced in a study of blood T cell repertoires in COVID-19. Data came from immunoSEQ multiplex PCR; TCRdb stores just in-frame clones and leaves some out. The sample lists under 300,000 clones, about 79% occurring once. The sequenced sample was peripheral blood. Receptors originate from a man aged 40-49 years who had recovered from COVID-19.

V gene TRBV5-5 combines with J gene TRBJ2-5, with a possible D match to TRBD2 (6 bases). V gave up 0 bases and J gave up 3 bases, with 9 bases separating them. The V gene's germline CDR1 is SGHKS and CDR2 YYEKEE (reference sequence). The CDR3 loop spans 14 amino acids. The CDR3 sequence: CASSLAGTEETQYF. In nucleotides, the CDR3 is TGTGCCAGCAGCTTGGCGGGGACTGAAGAGACCCAGTACTTC.

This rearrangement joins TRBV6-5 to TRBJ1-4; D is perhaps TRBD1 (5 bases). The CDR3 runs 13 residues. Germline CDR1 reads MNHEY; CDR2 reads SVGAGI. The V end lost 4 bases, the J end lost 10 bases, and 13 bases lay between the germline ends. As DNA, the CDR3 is TGTGCCAGCAGTTGGGGGGACCTTGGAAAACTGTTTTTT. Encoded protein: CASSWGDLGKLFF.

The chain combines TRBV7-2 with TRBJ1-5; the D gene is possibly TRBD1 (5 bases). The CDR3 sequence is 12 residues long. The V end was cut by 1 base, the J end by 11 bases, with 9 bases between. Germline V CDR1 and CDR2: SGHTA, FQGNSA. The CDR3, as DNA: TGTGCCAGCAGCTTAGTAGCGGGGGCCCAGCATTTT. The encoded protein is CASSLVAGAQHF.

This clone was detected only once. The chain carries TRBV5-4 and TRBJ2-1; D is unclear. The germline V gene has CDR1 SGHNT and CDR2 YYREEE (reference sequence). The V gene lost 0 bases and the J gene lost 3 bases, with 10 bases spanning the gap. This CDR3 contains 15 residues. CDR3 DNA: TGTGCCAGCAGCTTGGCTAGTTACCACTACAATGAGCAGTTCTTC. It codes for CASSLASYHYNEQFF.

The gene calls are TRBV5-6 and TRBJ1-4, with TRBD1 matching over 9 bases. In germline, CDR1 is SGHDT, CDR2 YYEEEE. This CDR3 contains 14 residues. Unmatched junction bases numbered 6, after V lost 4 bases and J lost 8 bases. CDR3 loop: CASSPGTGWEKLFF. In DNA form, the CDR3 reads TGTGCCAGCAGCCCCGGGACAGGGTGGGAAAAACTGTTTTTT.

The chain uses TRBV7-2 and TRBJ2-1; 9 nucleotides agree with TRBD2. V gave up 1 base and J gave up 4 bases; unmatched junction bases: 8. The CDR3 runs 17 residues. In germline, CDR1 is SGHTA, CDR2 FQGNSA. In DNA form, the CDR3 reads TGTGCCAGCAGCTTAGGATCTGACACTAGCGGGTACAATGAGCAGTTCTTC. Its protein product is CASSLGSDTSGYNEQFF.

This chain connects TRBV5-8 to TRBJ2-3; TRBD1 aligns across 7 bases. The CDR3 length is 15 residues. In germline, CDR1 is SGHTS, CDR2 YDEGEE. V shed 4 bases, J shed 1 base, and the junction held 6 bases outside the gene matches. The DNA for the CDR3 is TGTGCCAGCAGCCCCGCCGGGACAGGCACAGATACGCAGTATTTT. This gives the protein CASSPAGTGTDTQYF.

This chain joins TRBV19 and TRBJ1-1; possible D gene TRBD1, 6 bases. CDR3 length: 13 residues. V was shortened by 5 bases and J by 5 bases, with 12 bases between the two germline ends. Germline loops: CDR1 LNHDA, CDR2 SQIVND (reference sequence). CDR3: CASSSRGETEAFF. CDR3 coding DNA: TGTGCCAGTAGTTCCAGGGGCGAGACTGAAGCTTTCTTT.

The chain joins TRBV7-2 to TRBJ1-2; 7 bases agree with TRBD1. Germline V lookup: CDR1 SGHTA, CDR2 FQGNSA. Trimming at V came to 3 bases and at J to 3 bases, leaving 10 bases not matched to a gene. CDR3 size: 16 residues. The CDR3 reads CASSFKTGAPHYGYTF. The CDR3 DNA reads TGTGCCAGCAGCTTTAAAACAGGGGCCCCCCACTATGGCTACACCTTC.

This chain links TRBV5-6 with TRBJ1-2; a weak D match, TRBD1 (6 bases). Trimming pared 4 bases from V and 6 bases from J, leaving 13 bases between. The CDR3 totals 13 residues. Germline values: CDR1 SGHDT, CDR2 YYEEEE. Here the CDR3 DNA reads TGTGCCAGCAGCCATCAGGGGACCGATGGCTACACCTTC. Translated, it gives CASSHQGTDGYTF.